This TCR beta chain was captured by sequencing in a study of blood T cell repertoires in COVID-19. For the study at large: T cells, B-cell-depleted T cells, or PBMCs supplied cDNA or gDNA.

V lost 5 bases and J lost 4; bases outside the gene matches: 8. The CDR3 has 14 residues. Per germline, CDR1 PRHDT and CDR2 FYEKMQ (reference sequence). The method was immunoSEQ multiplex PCR; TCRdb's version includes in-frame clones alone and lacks a portion of them. The repertoire includes about 160,000 clones, 80% to 90% of them detected once, and around 15% sits in the top ten. Seattle-derived patients entered the study during active infection and were followed longitudinally. The V call is TRBV13, the J call TRBJ2-7; 7 bases line up with TRBD1. The sequence came from a man aged 18-30 years with COVID-19, enrolled during active disease. Sequencing was performed on peripheral blood. DNA for the CDR3: TGTGCCAGCAGCACCCGACAGGGTAGGTACGAGCAGTACTTC. Translation gives CASSTRQGRYEQYF.